The 13 T cell receptor beta chains in this list originate from one sample, sequenced in a study of Ad26.COV2.S vaccination and SARS-CoV-2 variants. The assay was immunoSEQ multiplex PCR, and TCRdb's table has in-frame clones only and misses some. The sample has about 350,000 clones; approximately 90% are singletons. The sample's treatment: roughly 20 received Ad26.COV2.S at low or high dose, single or two shots; roughly 5 received placebo; per-sample allocation not given. Sampling was performed 63 days after the first vaccine or placebo injection. Sequenced material: peripheral blood, taken in a trial of Ad26.COV2.S vaccine versus placebo. These receptors were collected from a person aged 18 to 59 who received the Ad26.COV2.S COVID-19 vaccine or a placebo.

The J gene is TRBJ1-3, the V gene TRBV7-2; perhaps TRBD1 as D (5 bases). V lost 5 bases and J 2 bases, leaving 16 bases between the germline ends. The CDR3 covers 16 residues. Germline V gene lookup returns CDR1 SGHTA and CDR2 FQGNSA. The CDR3 loop is CASSTWGESTGNTIYF. CDR3 coding DNA: TGTGCCAGCAGCACGTGGGGGGAGTCCACTGGAAACACCATATATTTT.

This clone was recorded only once. The chain employs TRBV4-2 and TRBJ1-6; a weak D match, TRBD1 (6 bases). This CDR3 comprises 15 residues. Trimming left V 0 bases short and J 7 bases short, with 10 bases between. Germline V gene lookup returns CDR1 LGHNA and CDR2 YNFKEQ. The CDR3 DNA follows: TGTGCCAGCAGCCAAGATAAGGGGGGGAATTCACCCCTCCACTTT. This translates into CASSQDKGGNSPLHF.

This sequence joins TRBV4-2 and TRBJ1-1, with no clear D. With 0 bases removed from V and 1 base from J, the gap between germline ends came to 15 bases. Germline CDR1 is LGHNA and CDR2 is YNFKEQ. This CDR3 is 17 amino acids long. CDR3 in DNA: TGTGCCAGCAGCCAAGAAGCAGATTTAGGGCAGAACACTGAAGCTTTCTTT. Translated, it gives CASSQEADLGQNTEAFF.

This rearrangement joins TRBV24-1 to TRBJ2-5; D not resolved. Per germline, CDR1 KGHDR and CDR2 SFDVKD. The V gene lost 0 bases and the J gene lost 5 bases, with 30 bases spanning the gap. The CDR3 runs 21 residues. The CDR3 DNA is TGTGCCACCAGTGATTTGCGTCCACCGCTATACAGTTTTCTTACAACGGAGACCCAGTACTTC. Its protein is CATSDLRPPLYSFLTTETQYF.

This chain uses TRBV7-9 with TRBJ1-4; 7 nucleotides align to TRBD1. With V trimmed by 4 bases and J by 4 bases, 6 bases remained unmatched. The CDR3 loop spans 15 amino acids. The V gene's germline CDR1 is SEHNR and CDR2 FQNEAQ (reference sequence). The CDR3 loop reads CASSSGTGDNEKLFF. Here the CDR3 DNA reads TGTGCCAGCAGCTCGGGTACAGGGGATAATGAAAAACTGTTTTTT.

This chain uses TRBV28 with TRBJ1-1; 9 nucleotides align to TRBD1. Per germline, CDR1 MDHEN and CDR2 SYDVKM. The CDR3 runs 14 residues. V was clipped by 7 bases and J by 1 base; unmatched bases: 4. The CDR3: CASTGQGKNTEAFF. CDR3 nucleotides: TGTGCCAGCACCGGACAGGGGAAGAACACTGAAGCTTTCTTT.

The chain uses TRBV4-1 and TRBJ2-2; the D is unclear. Germline CDR1 is MGHRA and CDR2 is YSYEKL. The V and J ends lost 4 bases and 0 bases respectively, with 18 bases between them. This CDR3 has 18 residues. The CDR3 loop is CASSPHPHGRTNTGELFF. DNA for the CDR3: TGCGCCAGCAGCCCCCACCCCCATGGTCGCACGAACACCGGGGAGCTGTTTTTT.

The V and J genes are TRBV7-3 and TRBJ2-2; D possibly corresponds to TRBD2 (5 bases). Trimming pared 1 base from V and 0 bases from J, leaving 12 bases between. CDR3 length: 17 amino acids. Germline values: CDR1 SGHTA, CDR2 FQGTGA. CDR3 loop: CASSLKVSRANTGELFF. For the CDR3, the DNA is TGTGCCAGCAGCTTAAAAGTGTCGCGGGCGAACACCGGGGAGCTGTTTTTT.

The rearrangement joins TRBV15 to TRBJ1-5; D not certain. CDR1 is LNHNV and CDR2 is YYDKDF in the germline V gene (reference sequence). The CDR3 runs 15 residues. The V gene lost 3 bases and the J gene lost 4 bases, with 13 bases spanning the gap. CDR3 in DNA: TGTGCCACCAGCAGGGAACAGCGACCTAATCAGCCCCAGCATTTT. Its translation: CATSREQRPNQPQHF.

This rearrangement joins TRBV7-2 to TRBJ2-2; 11 bases are a match to TRBD1. The V segment lost 5 bases and the J segment 4 bases; nucleotides outside the gene matches: 3. CDR3 size: 15 residues. Germline CDR1 reads SGHTA; CDR2 reads FQGNSA. The CDR3 DNA is TGTGCCAGCAGCGCCGGGACAGGGGGCACCGGGGAGCTGTTTTTT. It is translated as CASSAGTGGTGELFF.

The DNA for the CDR3 is TGTGCCAGCAGCTTGGGGGGTACCCCGTCTGGGTTTGAAAAACTGTTTTTT. Residues: CASSLGGTPSGFEKLFF. V usage is TRBV5-6 and J usage is TRBJ1-4, with no clear D. The germline V gene encodes CDR1 SGHDT and CDR2 YYEEEE. The ends were cut back, 0 bases at V and 7 bases at J, with 19 bases in the middle. The CDR3 is made up of 17 amino acids.

The chain links TRBV6-6 to TRBJ2-6; D gene uncertain. This CDR3 comprises 15 residues. V lost 2 bases to trimming and J lost 2 bases, with 7 bases between them. The germline V gene encodes CDR1 MNHNY and CDR2 SVGAGI (reference sequence). CDR3 nucleotide sequence: TGTGCCAGCAGTTACGGACGAGCTGGGGCCAACGTCCTGACTTTC. Protein product: CASSYGRAGANVLTF.

J is TRBJ2-5 and V is TRBV6-5; D may be TRBD2 (7 bases). V dropped 5 bases and J dropped 4 bases, with 14 bases sitting between them. The germline V gene has CDR1 MNHEY and CDR2 SVGAGI. This CDR3 spans 14 amino acids. The CDR3 loop reads CASSPLAGAETQYF. CDR3 sequence (DNA): TGTGCCAGCAGTCCCCTGGCGGGGGCAGAGACCCAGTACTTC.